This TCR beta chain was recovered during a study of blood T cell repertoires in COVID-19. Authors' analysis steps: Reference gene primer amplification yielded estimated nucleated cell counts. TCRdb's table, derived via immunoSEQ multiplex PCR, lists solely in-frame clones and lacks some. V and J calls and clone size are those listed in that table; D and trimming were worked out from the DNA. The sample holds about 19,000 clones, about 91% seen once. Trimming took 2 bases from V and 7 from J; bases not matched to a gene: 8. Germline lookup yields CDR1 MNHNS and CDR2 SASEGT. The CDR3 length is 15 residues.

The sequencing sample was made of peripheral blood. The V call is TRBV6-1, the J call TRBJ2-1; 7 bases are a match to TRBD1. The TCR comes from a human donor in a cohort sampled during active COVID-19. The donor label of this sample is uncertain. CDR3 sequence reads: CASSEFQGDGNEQFF. CDR3 nucleotides: TGTGCCAGCAGTGAATTTCAGGGGGACGGGAATGAGCAGTTCTTC.